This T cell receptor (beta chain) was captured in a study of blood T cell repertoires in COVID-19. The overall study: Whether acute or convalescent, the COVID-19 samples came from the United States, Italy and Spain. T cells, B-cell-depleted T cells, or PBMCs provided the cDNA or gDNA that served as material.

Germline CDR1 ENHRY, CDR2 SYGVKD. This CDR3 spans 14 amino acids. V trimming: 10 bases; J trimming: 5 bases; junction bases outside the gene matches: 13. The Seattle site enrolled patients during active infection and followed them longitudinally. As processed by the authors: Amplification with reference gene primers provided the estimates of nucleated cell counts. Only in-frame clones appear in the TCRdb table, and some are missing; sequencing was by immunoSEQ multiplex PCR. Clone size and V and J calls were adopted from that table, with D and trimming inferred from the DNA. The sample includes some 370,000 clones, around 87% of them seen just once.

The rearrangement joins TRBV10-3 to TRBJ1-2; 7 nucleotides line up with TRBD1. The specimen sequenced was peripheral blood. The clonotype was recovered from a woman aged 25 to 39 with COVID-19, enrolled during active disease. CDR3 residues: CANWAGQAGYGYTF. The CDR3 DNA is TGTGCCAACTGGGCTGGACAGGCCGGGTATGGCTACACCTTC.